A single sample is the source of the 7 T cell receptor beta chains below, sequenced in a study of T cell responses to AZD1222 COVID-19 vaccine (dated by TCRdb to the early 2020s). In light of the paper, this sample's time point label describes: about 28 days (+/-7) after the second vaccine dose. The sample's treatment or condition label is to be understood as: meningococcal conjugate vaccine given as trial control. Library preparation used the immunoSEQ multiplex PCR assay. TCRdb holds this immuneACCESS table with in-frame rearrangements only. Some clones are missing; in checked studies, unresolved V genes explain under half, and the rest has no known cause. This sample comprises some 80,000 clones, approximately 88% of them detected only once. About a tenth of the sample belongs to the ten largest clones. The source material was peripheral blood, sampled 28 days after the second dose of the MenACWY control vaccine. These receptors were obtained from an adult who received the MenACWY meningococcal vaccine as a control.

This rearrangement joins TRBV7-2 to TRBJ2-1; D is perhaps TRBD2 (6 bases). Germline V lookup: CDR1 SGHTA, CDR2 FQGNSA. The V end lost 4 bases, the J end lost 0 bases, and 13 bases lay between the germline ends. The length of the CDR3 is 16 residues. As DNA, the CDR3 is TGTGCCAGCAGCTCGCAGACTAGTGCCTCCTACAATGAGCAGTTCTTC. Its protein is CASSSQTSASYNEQFF.

J is TRBJ2-7 and V is TRBV25-1; D may be TRBD1 or TRBD2 (6 bases each). Trimming left V 3 bases short and J 0 bases short, with 15 bases between. Germline values: CDR1 MGHDK, CDR2 SYGVNS. The CDR3 contains 16 residues. DNA of the CDR3: TGTGCCAGCAGTGACTACGGGGGCGGAGGCTCCTACGAGCAGTACTTC. It specifies CASSDYGGGGSYEQYF.

This clone was observed a few times. The rearrangement joins TRBV12-3 or TRBV12-4 to TRBJ2-2; D gene ambiguous. Trimming stripped 5 bases from V and 4 bases from J, with 8 bases between. There are 13 residues in the CDR3. CDR3 in amino acids: CASSPVVTGELFF. The CDR3 bases are TGTGCCAGCAGTCCCGTGGTCACCGGGGAGCTGTTTTTT.

The chain recombines TRBV6-6 with TRBJ1-5, with a weak D call TRBD1 (5 bases). The CDR3 runs to 16 residues. Germline V gene data show CDR1 as MNHNY and CDR2 as SVGAGI (reference sequence). Trimming shortened V by 4 bases and J by 4 bases, and 17 bases separated the two germline ends. The CDR3 DNA follows: TGTGCCAGCAGTTCCGGGGAGGGGATGGTAAATCAGCCCCAGCATTTT. It translates to CASSSGEGMVNQPQHF.

This clone was counted a single time. This sequence joins TRBV5-4 and TRBJ1-3; maybe TRBD1 (5 bases). CDR1 and CDR2 from the germline V gene are SGHNT and YYREEE (reference sequence). This CDR3 contains 17 residues. The ends were cut back, 0 bases at V and 0 bases at J, with 13 bases in the middle. The CDR3 reads CASSLGAGPASGNTIYF. CDR3 nucleotide sequence: TGTGCCAGCAGCTTGGGAGCAGGGCCCGCCTCTGGAAACACCATATATTTT.

As DNA, the CDR3 is TGTGCCACCGGGTGGAAGGGGGACACTGAAGCTTTCTTT. Its translation: CATGWKGDTEAFF. The chain employs TRBV19 and TRBJ1-1, with D possibly matching TRBD1 (6 bases). The V gene's germline CDR1 is LNHDA and CDR2 SQIVND (reference sequence). V lost 10 bases to trimming and J lost 3 bases, with 15 bases between them. CDR3 length: 13 residues. The full variable domain, rest sourced from reference TRBV19 and TRBJ1-1, is DGGITQSPKYLFRKEGQNVTLSCEQNLNHDAMYWYRQDPGQGLRLIYYSQIVNDFQKGDIAEGYSVSREKKESFPLTVTSAQKNPTAFYLCATGWKGDTEAFFGQGTRLTVV.

The chain employs TRBV19 and TRBJ2-1, with 9 bases fitting TRBD2. The germline CDR1 and CDR2 sequences are LNHDA and SQIVND (reference sequence). J was trimmed by 8 bases and V by 6 bases; bases with no gene match: 17. The CDR3 contains 17 residues. CDR3 nucleotide sequence: TGTGCCAGTAGCTCCTCGCTACTAGCGGGCACTCGTTATGAGCAGTTCTTC. This sequence encodes CASSSSLLAGTRYEQFF. Full variable domain (missing parts from reference TRBV19 and TRBJ2-1): DGGITQSPKYLFRKEGQNVTLSCEQNLNHDAMYWYRQDPGQGLRLIYYSQIVNDFQKGDIAEGYSVSREKKESFPLTVTSAQKNPTAFYLCASSSSLLAGTRYEQFFGPGTRLTVL.